The entry that follows covers one TCR beta chain sequence. Regions amplified from RNA transcripts were the TCR beta CDR3 regions. The HTBI primer set was used in a first-round RT-PCR of the TCR CDR3. Using its own MiXCR run on the multiplex PCR reads, TCRdb lists one record per CDR3 protein. The repertoire holds around 520,000 distinct CDR3 sequences, about an eighth seen once, with less than 20% in the top ten. This entry belongs to a study of T cells in Graves' hyperthyroidism and ophthalmopathy. This clonotype originated in a woman younger than 35 with Graves' hyperthyroidism. Sequencing was performed on blood.

Written as DNA, the CDR3 is TGTGCCTGGAGTCCAACCCGACTGAACACTGAAGCTTTCTTT. This sequence encodes CAWSPTRLNTEAFF. V is TRBV30 and J is TRBJ1-1; D gene uncertain. V lost 2 bases to trimming and J lost 0 bases, with 10 bases between them. CDR3 size: 14 residues. Germline CDR1 is GTSNPN and CDR2 is SVGIG (reference sequence).